This note documents a single TCR beta chain sequence. V was pared by 3 bases and J by 4 bases, with 13 bases between. Germline V lookup: CDR1 SGHTA, CDR2 FQGTGA. The CDR3 loop spans 14 amino acids. This sample was included in a study of blood T cell repertoires in COVID-19. Overall study context: From the United States, Italy and Spain came samples of acute and convalescent COVID-19. Sources were T cells, B-cell-depleted T cells, or PBMCs; the material itself was cDNA or gDNA.

The authors' processing: For nucleated cells, counts were estimated from reference gene primer amplification. TCRdb's table, derived via immunoSEQ multiplex PCR, lists solely in-frame clones and lacks some. V, J and clone size reflect that table, while D and trimming were determined from the DNA. The sample records tens of thousands of clones, over 80% being singletons. Sequences were obtained from peripheral blood. This chain uses TRBV7-3 with TRBJ2-7; a possible D gene is TRBD2 (6 bases). The receptor was derived from a human donor in a cohort sampled during active COVID-19. CDR3 nucleotides: TGTGCCAGCAGCTTCGGGGGATTACCTTACGAGCAGTACTTC. Its translation is CASSFGGLPYEQYF.